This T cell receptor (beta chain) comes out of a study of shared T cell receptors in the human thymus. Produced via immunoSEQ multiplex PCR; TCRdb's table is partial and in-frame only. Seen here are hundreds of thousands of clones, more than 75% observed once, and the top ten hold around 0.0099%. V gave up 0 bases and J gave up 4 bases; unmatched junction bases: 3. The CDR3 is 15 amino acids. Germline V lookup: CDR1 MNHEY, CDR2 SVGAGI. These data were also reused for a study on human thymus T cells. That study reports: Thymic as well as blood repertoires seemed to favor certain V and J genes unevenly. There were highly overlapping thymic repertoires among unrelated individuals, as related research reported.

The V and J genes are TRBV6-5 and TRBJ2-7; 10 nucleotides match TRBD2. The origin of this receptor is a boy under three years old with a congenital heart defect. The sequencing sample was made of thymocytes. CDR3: CASSYSPSGSYEQYF. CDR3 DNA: TGTGCCAGCAGTTACTCTCCTAGCGGGAGTTACGAGCAGTACTTC.